One and the same sample provided the 24 T cell receptor delta chains below, sequenced in a study of gamma-delta chains in newborns, infants, children. TCRdb fed the reads to CATT. The table includes roughly 1,200 delta-chain clones, 1.1% detected once. Material: blood. These receptors were collected from a child in good health.

This clone appeared a few times. Only one base separates this from a far larger clonotype, so it likely reflects a read error. The sample holds other DNA sequences that translate to the same CDR3. This chain joins TRDV2 and TRDJ1; TRDD3 matches 12 bases. The CDR3 spans 18 residues. Germline loops: CDR1 GEAIGNYY, CDR2 EKD. The CDR3 DNA is TGTGCCTGTGACACCGTCTCGTCTGGGGGATACGGCACCGATAAACTCATCTTC. As protein: CACDTVSSGGYGTDKLIF.

The table lists this clone with a few counts. This CDR3 is also generated by other DNA sequences in the sample. J is TRDJ2 and V is TRDV2, with 7 nucleotides matching TRDD3. The CDR3 is 14 residues long. After removal of 1 base from V and 3 bases from J, the junction contained 1 base not matched to a gene. Germline V gene lookup returns CDR1 GEAIGNYY and CDR2 EKD. The CDR3, as DNA: TGTGCCTGTGACACATGGGGGATGACAGCACAACTCTTCTTT. It translates to CACDTWGMTAQLFF.

This clone was detected a few times. A read error is the likely source, as a far larger clone sits one nucleotide away. The same CDR3 also results from other DNA sequences found in this sample. This chain uses TRDV2 with TRDJ1; D might be TRDD2 (6 bases). The V gene's germline CDR1 is GEAIGNYY and CDR2 EKD. The CDR3 is made up of 19 amino acids. This CDR3 is CACDTILRARGIVTDKLIF. The CDR3 DNA is TGTGCCTGCGACACGATCCTACGCGCGAGGGGTATTGTCACCGATAAACTCATCTTT.

This clone turned up a few times. The V gene is TRDV3, the J gene TRDJ3; the match to TRDD3 covers 9 bases. J was trimmed by 0 bases and V by 4 bases; bases with no gene match: 4. Germline CDR1 reads TVYSNPD; CDR2 reads GDNSRS (reference sequence). The CDR3 runs 16 residues. This CDR3 is CASGGYPSWDTRQMFF. CDR3 nucleotide sequence: TGTGCCTCCGGGGGATACCCCTCCTGGGACACCCGACAGATGTTTTTC.

By sample share, this clone is medium-sized (0.01 to 0.1%). The chain employs TRDV1 and TRDJ1; TRDD3 aligns across 13 bases. The germline V gene encodes CDR1 TSWWSYY and CDR2 QGS. The V segment lost 1 base and the J segment 0 bases; nucleotides outside the gene matches: 44. The CDR3 runs to 31 residues. For the CDR3, the DNA is TGTGCTCTTGGGGAACCGGTGATCCCCCCGATACTCAAAACCGGTAGGGTCGACTGGGGGATACGCGTGGACGACACCGATAAACTCATCTTT. Translated: CALGEPVIPPILKTGRVDWGIRVDDTDKLIF.

As for this clone: This may be a read error, as it is one base from a much larger clone. This rearrangement joins TRDV2 to TRDJ1, with TRDD3 as a possible D gene (6 bases). With 0 bases removed from V and 1 base from J, the gap between germline ends came to 14 bases. This CDR3 region has 16 residues. CDR1 and CDR2 from the germline V gene are GEAIGNYY and EKD. This CDR3 is CACDTVGGTSTDKLIF. CDR3 DNA sequence: TGTGCCTGTGACACCGTGGGGGGTACTAGCACCGATAAACTCATCTTT.

Sample share makes this clone large. Other DNA sequences in this sample translate to the same CDR3. V is TRDV2 and J is TRDJ1; 11 nucleotides align to TRDD3. From germline, CDR1 is GEAIGNYY and CDR2 EKD. The CDR3 covers 20 residues. V lost 0 bases and J lost 0; bases outside the gene matches: 14. CDR3 sequence: CACDTVSSGGYLYNTDKLIF. The CDR3, as DNA: TGTGCCTGTGACACCGTATCATCTGGGGGATACTTATATAACACCGATAAACTCATCTTT.

This clone showed up just a few times. A single base is all that separates this from a far larger clone, so a read error is likely. Other DNA sequences in this sample translate to the same CDR3. V usage is TRDV2 and J usage is TRDJ3; TRDD2 is a possible D gene (5 bases). Trimming removed 7 bases at V and 2 bases at J, with 17 bases between. CDR1 is GEAIGNYY and CDR2 is EKD in the germline V gene. CDR3 length equals 17 residues. CDR3 sequence reads: CACFPLLGAWDTRQMFF. The CDR3 DNA follows: TGTGCCTGCTTCCCTCTTCTTGGTGCCTGGGACACCCGACAGATGTTTTTC.

As concerns this clone: A read error may explain this, as a much larger clone is one base away. The genes are TRDV1 and TRDJ1; 8 bases agree with TRDD3. Trimming removed 4 bases from V and 3 bases from J; junction bases left unmatched: 31. Germline V gives CDR1 TSWWSYY, CDR2 QGS. The CDR3 is 23 residues long. Written as DNA, the CDR3 is TGTGCTCTTGGGGCAATTTACTACTTCCGACAACTGTACAGGGGGATAGGATCCGATAAACTCATCTTT. This translates into CALGAIYYFRQLYRGIGSDKLIF.

This clone came up a few times. The rearrangement uses TRDV2 and TRDJ1, with 10 bases matching TRDD3. Germline trimming cut 4 bases from V and 3 bases from J; bases unmatched to any gene: 7. Germline V gives CDR1 GEAIGNYY, CDR2 EKD. CDR3 length: 15 amino acids. This CDR3 is CACDLLGDIPDKLIF. CDR3 nucleotides: TGTGCCTGTGATCTGCTGGGGGATATCCCCGATAAACTCATCTTT.

As for this clone: A far larger clone is one base from this, pointing to a likely read error. The chain carries TRDV2 and TRDJ2; D ambiguous. Germline assignment: CDR1 GEAIGNYY and CDR2 EKD. The CDR3 spans 14 residues. In DNA form, the CDR3 reads TGTGCCTGTGGCACTCCCTCCCGGGCAGCACAACCCTTCTTT. It encodes CACGTPSRAAQPFF.

Of note for this clone: With a far larger clone one base away, a read error is the likely cause. Other DNA sequences in the same sample also yield this CDR3. V gene TRDV2 combines with J gene TRDJ3, with unresolved D. This CDR3 has 16 residues. V was trimmed by 4 bases and J by 0 bases, leaving 9 bases between them. From germline, CDR1 is GEAIGNYY and CDR2 EKD. The CDR3 coding sequence is TGTGCCTGTGATACCCCGAGCTCCTGGGACACCCGACAGATGTTTTTC. Protein: CACDTPSSWDTRQMFF.

In its sample, this clone is large. At the DNA level, this CDR3 is encoded by other sequences in the same sample as well. The chain uses TRDV2 and TRDJ1; 13 bases align to TRDD3. In germline, CDR1 is GEAIGNYY, CDR2 EKD. CDR3 length equals 26 residues. After removal of 4 bases from V and 1 base from J, the junction contained 35 bases not matched to a gene. The CDR3 reads CACDKLLPTSVLGDTRIPGSTDKLIF. CDR3 in DNA: TGTGCCTGTGATAAGTTACTTCCTACGAGTGTACTGGGGGATACGCGTATCCCCGGATCCACCGATAAACTCATCTTT.

Details on this clone: This likely traces to a read error, being one base from a far larger clone. This sample also contains other DNA sequences that code for the same CDR3. The chain uses TRDV2 and TRDJ2; no reliable D call. Germline assignment: CDR1 GEAIGNYY and CDR2 EKD. The length of the CDR3 is 14 residues. DNA of the CDR3: TGTGCCTGTGGCACTCCCTCCCGGGCAGCGCAACTCTTCTTT. This gives the protein CACGTPSRAAQLFF.

Concerning this clone itself: A read error likely explains this, since a far larger clone differs by one base. At the DNA level, this CDR3 is encoded by other sequences in the same sample as well. The gene calls are TRDV2 and TRDJ1; 7 bases line up with TRDD3. V trimming: 3 bases; J trimming: 0 bases; junction bases outside the gene matches: 9. Germline-derived CDR1 and CDR2 are GEAIGNYY and EKD. This CDR3 is 16 amino acids long. The CDR3 spells CACDPLGGKYTDKLIF. The CDR3 region has the DNA TGTGCCTGTGACCCGCTGGGGGGGAAGTACACCGATAAACTCATCTTT.

This clone turned up a few times. This likely traces to a read error, being one base from a far larger clone. Other DNA sequences in the sample encode the same CDR3. The gene calls are TRDV2 and TRDJ1; 7 nucleotides align to TRDD3. CDR3 size: 20 residues. In germline, CDR1 is GEAIGNYY, CDR2 EKD. J gave up 1 base and V 0 bases, and 19 bases lay outside the gene matches. For the CDR3, the DNA is TGTGCCTGTGACACCGTACTTAGTTTGGGGGACACGCGTACCACCGATAAACTCATCTTT. Translated: CACDTVLSLGDTRTTDKLIF.

This clone was counted between two and nine times. This clone may be a read error of a much larger clone one base away. At the DNA level, this CDR3 is encoded by other sequences in the same sample as well. J is TRDJ1 and V is TRDV2; possible D gene TRDD3, 6 bases. Germline CDR1 GEAIGNYY, CDR2 EKD. V was pared by 0 bases and J by 0 bases, with 7 bases between. The CDR3 is 14 residues long. CDR3 in DNA: TGTGCCTGTGACACCTGGGGGCACACCGATAAACTCATCTTT. Its translation: CACDTWGHTDKLIF.

In this sample, this clone turned up a few times. This likely came from a read error, as a far larger clone is one base away. The same CDR3 also results from other DNA sequences found in this sample. The chain employs TRDV2 and TRDJ1; 8 bases are shared with TRDD3. The CDR3 runs 15 residues. Germline loops: CDR1 GEAIGNYY, CDR2 EKD. The CDR3 loop reads CACDTVSTGGSELIF. The DNA for the CDR3 is TGTGCCTGTGACACCGTCTCTACTGGGGGTTCCGAACTCATCTTC.

The chain is built from TRDV2 and TRDJ1; D may match TRDD2 or TRDD3 (9 bases each). This CDR3 region has 21 residues. Trimming left V 3 bases short and J 2 bases short, with 33 bases between. Germline CDR1 GEAIGNYY, CDR2 EKD. The DNA of the CDR3 is TGTGCCTGTGACCCCGTTCAAGGCCTTCCTACGGGGATACGCCCTACCGATAAACTCATCTTT. Protein: CACDPVQGLPTGIRPTDKLIF.

This clone was seen a handful of times. A read error likely explains this, since a far larger clone differs by one base. The identical CDR3 is also encoded by other nucleotide sequences in the sample. The chain recombines TRDV2 with TRDJ3; 9 nucleotides agree with TRDD3. After removal of 5 bases from V and 0 bases from J, the junction contained 22 bases not matched to a gene. The CDR3 contains 23 residues. Germline lookup yields CDR1 GEAIGNYY and CDR2 EKD. The CDR3 loop reads CACVPLLPLGDSATSWDTRQMFF. The CDR3 DNA reads TGTGCCTGTGTGCCCTTGCTCCCTCTGGGGGATTCGGCTACCTCCTGGGACACCCGACAGATGTTTTTC.

With regard to this clone: TCRdb attributes to this sequence the protein of a much larger clone, which differs from the DNA translation at residue 14; a read error is likely, and the protein displayed is translated from the DNA. The chain joins TRDV2 to TRDJ1; 10 nucleotides agree with TRDD3. The germline V gene has CDR1 GEAIGNYY and CDR2 EKD. V shed 1 base, J shed 3 bases, and the junction held 16 bases outside the gene matches. This CDR3 contains 19 residues. CDR3 in DNA: TGTGCCTGTGACACTCTCCCTACCCTGGGGGATATATACGCCGATAAACTCATCTTT. This gives the protein CACDTLPTLGDIYADKLIF.

This clone was counted a few times. This likely stems from a read error, as it lies one base from a far larger clone. This rearrangement joins TRDV2 to TRDJ3; the match to TRDD3 covers 9 bases. Germline V CDR1 and CDR2: GEAIGNYY, EKD. This CDR3 is built from 18 residues. In DNA form, the CDR3 reads TGTGCCTGTGACCCTACTGGGGGAATCTCCTGGGACACCCGACAGATATTTTTC. Residues: CACDPTGGISWDTRQIFF.

As for this clone: Other DNA sequences in the sample encode the same CDR3. The gene calls are TRDV2 and TRDJ3; 13 bases line up with TRDD3. The CDR3 is made up of 21 amino acids. The V segment lost 1 base and the J segment 0 bases; nucleotides outside the gene matches: 8. In germline, CDR1 is GEAIGNYY, CDR2 EKD. This CDR3 is CACDTVLGDTRSSWDTRQMFF. The DNA of the CDR3 is TGTGCCTGTGACACGGTACTGGGGGATACGCGAAGCTCCTGGGACACCCGACAGATGTTTTTC.

This clone is labeled as hyperexpanded (1% or more). Other nucleotide sequences in the sample specify the same CDR3. Here the CDR3 reads CACDTLTGWTDKLIF. Here the CDR3 DNA reads TGTGCCTGTGACACCCTTACTGGATGGACCGATAAACTCATCTTT. This chain uses TRDV2 with TRDJ1, with D maybe TRDD3 (5 bases). This CDR3 is built from 15 residues. V was clipped by 0 bases and J by 2 bases, with 12 bases between them. The germline V gene encodes CDR1 GEAIGNYY and CDR2 EKD.